Listed below are T cell receptor beta chains from one sample, sequenced in a study of T cell responses to AZD1222 COVID-19 vaccine. The method was immunoSEQ multiplex PCR; TCRdb's version includes in-frame clones alone and lacks a portion of them. The sample consists of about 73,000 clones, 88% of them appearing once. The sequences come from peripheral blood, collected on day 0 of AZD1222 vaccination. These receptors came from an adult in good health. Both conserved end residues are part of each CDR3. The order of the fields is clone size, J gene, D gene, V gene, CDR3 protein, CDR3 DNA. D genes are given only for firm matches. A clone size is listed for some rows: how often the clone was seen (once, few, many), or a class if it is expanded.

clone size: -
J gene: TRBJ1-6
D gene: TRBD1
V gene: TRBV5-1
CDR3 protein: CASSRDRGYSPLHF
CDR3 DNA: TGCGCCAGCAGCAGGGACAGGGGATACTCACCCCTCCACTTT

clone size: -
J gene: TRBJ1-1
D gene: -
V gene: TRBV15
CDR3 protein: CATSRDRGVAEAFF
CDR3 DNA: TGTGCCACCAGCAGAGATCGCGGGGTCGCTGAAGCTTTCTTT

clone size: -
J gene: TRBJ2-3
D gene: -
V gene: TRBV27
CDR3 protein: CASSLSSTDTQYF
CDR3 DNA: TGTGCCAGCAGTTTATCGAGCACAGATACGCAGTATTTT

clone size: -
J gene: TRBJ2-7
D gene: -
V gene: TRBV15
CDR3 protein: CATSSYSSYEQYF
CDR3 DNA: TGTGCCACCAGCAGCTATAGCTCCTACGAGCAGTACTTC

clone size: -
J gene: TRBJ1-3
D gene: -
V gene: TRBV27
CDR3 protein: CASSFAPSGNTIYF
CDR3 DNA: TGTGCCAGCAGCTTTGCCCCCTCTGGAAACACCATATATTTT

clone size: -
J gene: TRBJ1-6
D gene: -
V gene: TRBV28
CDR3 protein: CASSGGAGGNSPLHF
CDR3 DNA: TGTGCCAGCAGCGGCGGGGCGGGGGGTAATTCACCCCTCCACTTT

clone size: few
J gene: TRBJ1-1
D gene: -
V gene: TRBV6-2/TRBV6-3
CDR3 protein: CASSAGQNTEAFF
CDR3 DNA: TGTGCCAGCAGCGCGGGACAGAACACTGAAGCTTTCTTT

clone size: once
J gene: TRBJ2-1
D gene: -
V gene: TRBV7-3
CDR3 protein: CASSLGLYNEQFF
CDR3 DNA: TGTGCCAGCAGCTTGGGACTGTACAATGAGCAGTTCTTC

clone size: -
J gene: TRBJ2-1
D gene: -
V gene: TRBV30
CDR3 protein: CAAGDRRSYNEQFF
CDR3 DNA: TGTGCCGCCGGAGATCGACGCTCCTACAATGAGCAGTTCTTC

clone size: -
J gene: TRBJ2-7
D gene: TRBD2
V gene: TRBV4-1
CDR3 protein: CASSQVYTLAGFPSSYEQYF
CDR3 DNA: TGCGCCAGCAGCCAAGTTTATACGCTAGCGGGGTTTCCAAGCTCCTACGAGCAGTACTTC

clone size: -
J gene: TRBJ2-3
D gene: TRBD2
V gene: TRBV10-3
CDR3 protein: CAISGGASGDTQYF
CDR3 DNA: TGTGCCATCAGCGGGGGGGCCTCTGGAGATACGCAGTATTTT

clone size: few
J gene: TRBJ2-5
D gene: TRBD2
V gene: TRBV27
CDR3 protein: CASSLSWGGGETQYF
CDR3 DNA: TGTGCCAGCAGTTTATCTTGGGGGGGAGGAGAGACCCAGTACTTC

clone size: -
J gene: TRBJ2-7
D gene: -
V gene: TRBV6-5
CDR3 protein: CASTVGGVESYEQYF
CDR3 DNA: TGTGCCAGCACCGTCGGAGGGGTAGAATCCTACGAGCAGTACTTC

clone size: -
J gene: TRBJ2-1
D gene: TRBD1
V gene: TRBV11-3
CDR3 protein: CASSTLGQGADEQFF
CDR3 DNA: TGTGCCAGCAGCACGCTGGGACAGGGGGCCGATGAGCAGTTCTTC

clone size: once
J gene: TRBJ2-7
D gene: TRBD1
V gene: TRBV7-2
CDR3 protein: CASDKTGVDEQYF
CDR3 DNA: TGTGCCAGCGATAAAACAGGGGTGGACGAGCAGTACTTC

clone size: -
J gene: TRBJ2-3
D gene: -
V gene: TRBV7-3
CDR3 protein: CASSPASTDTQYF
CDR3 DNA: TGTGCCAGCAGCCCCGCAAGCACAGATACGCAGTATTTT

clone size: -
J gene: TRBJ2-2
D gene: -
V gene: TRBV19
CDR3 protein: CASSLSSTGELFF
CDR3 DNA: TGTGCCAGTAGTCTCAGCTCCACCGGGGAGCTGTTTTTT

clone size: few
J gene: TRBJ1-1
D gene: TRBD1
V gene: TRBV5-1
CDR3 protein: CASRGEDRRNTEAFF
CDR3 DNA: TGCGCCAGCAGGGGGGAGGACAGGCGGAACACTGAAGCTTTCTTT

clone size: -
J gene: TRBJ2-3
D gene: -
V gene: TRBV28
CDR3 protein: CASSSTDTQYF
CDR3 DNA: TGTGCCAGCAGTTCAACAGATACGCAGTATTTT

clone size: -
J gene: TRBJ2-2
D gene: -
V gene: TRBV7-3
CDR3 protein: CASSLLGTTQRGELFF
CDR3 DNA: TGTGCCAGCAGCTTACTAGGGACCACTCAAAGGGGGGAGCTGTTTTTT

clone size: -
J gene: TRBJ1-4
D gene: TRBD1
V gene: TRBV15
CDR3 protein: CATSIYRGREKLFF
CDR3 DNA: TGTGCCACCAGCATCTACAGGGGCAGAGAAAAACTGTTTTTT

clone size: -
J gene: TRBJ1-2
D gene: TRBD1
V gene: TRBV6-2/TRBV6-3
CDR3 protein: CASSYRVAGQGGIGYTF
CDR3 DNA: TGTGCCAGCAGTTACCGTGTTGCTGGACAGGGAGGAATTGGCTACACCTTC

clone size: -
J gene: TRBJ2-5
D gene: TRBD1
V gene: TRBV7-2
CDR3 protein: CASSSDRGQETQYF
CDR3 DNA: TGTGCCAGCAGCTCGGACAGGGGCCAAGAGACCCAGTACTTC

clone size: -
J gene: TRBJ2-5
D gene: TRBD2
V gene: TRBV5-4
CDR3 protein: CASSIGLAGGETQYF
CDR3 DNA: TGTGCCAGCAGCATAGGACTAGCCGGGGGGGAGACCCAGTACTTC

clone size: -
J gene: TRBJ1-2
D gene: TRBD1
V gene: TRBV9
CDR3 protein: CASSVRDRVDDGYTF
CDR3 DNA: TGTGCCAGCAGCGTCCGAGACAGGGTTGACGATGGCTACACCTTC

clone size: -
J gene: TRBJ1-4
D gene: TRBD1
V gene: TRBV4-1
CDR3 protein: CASSAQGIELFF
CDR3 DNA: TGCGCCAGCAGCGCACAGGGGATTGAACTGTTTTTT

clone size: -
J gene: TRBJ1-1
D gene: -
V gene: TRBV6-5
CDR3 protein: CASSYEGAEAFF
CDR3 DNA: TGTGCCAGCAGTTACGAGGGGGCTGAAGCTTTCTTT

clone size: few
J gene: TRBJ2-5
D gene: -
V gene: TRBV3-1/TRBV3-2
CDR3 protein: CASSQEEETQYF
CDR3 DNA: TGTGCCAGCAGCCAAGAAGAAGAGACCCAGTACTTC

clone size: -
J gene: TRBJ1-1
D gene: -
V gene: TRBV28
CDR3 protein: CASSFLSRGLSNTEAFF
CDR3 DNA: TGTGCCAGCAGTTTTTTGTCCAGGGGCCTCTCGAACACTGAAGCTTTCTTT

clone size: -
J gene: TRBJ2-1
D gene: -
V gene: TRBV28
CDR3 protein: CASSSPGRGLSSYNEQFF
CDR3 DNA: TGTGCCAGCAGCTCCCCCGGGAGGGGGCTGAGCTCCTACAATGAGCAGTTCTTC

clone size: -
J gene: TRBJ2-7
D gene: TRBD1
V gene: TRBV20-1
CDR3 protein: CSASGDRGAYEQYF
CDR3 DNA: TGCAGTGCTAGTGGGGACAGGGGAGCCTACGAGCAGTACTTC

clone size: -
J gene: TRBJ2-7
D gene: TRBD2
V gene: TRBV2
CDR3 protein: CASSGSGGRAREQYF
CDR3 DNA: TGTGCCAGCAGTGGGTCCGGCGGGAGGGCCCGAGAGCAGTACTTC

clone size: -
J gene: TRBJ1-5
D gene: -
V gene: TRBV7-6
CDR3 protein: CASSYEAGVNQPQHF
CDR3 DNA: TGTGCCAGCAGCTATGAGGCAGGGGTCAATCAGCCCCAGCATTTT

clone size: -
J gene: TRBJ2-3
D gene: TRBD2
V gene: TRBV7-9
CDR3 protein: CASSLVPLAGGRTDTQYF
CDR3 DNA: TGTGCCAGCAGCTTAGTCCCTCTAGCGGGAGGTCGGACAGATACGCAGTATTTT

clone size: -
J gene: TRBJ1-5
D gene: -
V gene: TRBV19
CDR3 protein: CASSLQGAGPQHF
CDR3 DNA: TGTGCCAGTAGTCTACAGGGTGCCGGGCCCCAGCATTTT

clone size: once
J gene: TRBJ2-7
D gene: -
V gene: TRBV7-2
CDR3 protein: CASSSPGVSYEQYF
CDR3 DNA: TGTGCCAGCAGCTCTCCGGGAGTCTCCTACGAGCAGTACTTC

clone size: -
J gene: TRBJ1-2
D gene: TRBD1
V gene: TRBV27
CDR3 protein: CASTSSTGSGYTF
CDR3 DNA: TGTGCCAGCACCTCCTCGACAGGGTCTGGCTACACCTTC

clone size: once
J gene: TRBJ2-7
D gene: -
V gene: TRBV9
CDR3 protein: CASSVSSGYEQYF
CDR3 DNA: TGTGCCAGCAGCGTATCGTCCGGCTACGAGCAGTACTTC

clone size: -
J gene: TRBJ2-7
D gene: TRBD1
V gene: TRBV28
CDR3 protein: CASTQDRGPYEQYF
CDR3 DNA: TGTGCCAGCACCCAGGACAGGGGGCCGTACGAGCAGTACTTC

clone size: -
J gene: TRBJ2-7
D gene: -
V gene: TRBV6-5
CDR3 protein: CASSRVLYYEQYF
CDR3 DNA: TGTGCCAGCAGCCGGGTCCTTTATTACGAGCAGTACTTC

clone size: once
J gene: TRBJ2-1
D gene: -
V gene: TRBV28
CDR3 protein: CASEGVSYNEQFF
CDR3 DNA: TGTGCCAGCGAGGGCGTATCCTACAATGAGCAGTTCTTC

clone size: -
J gene: TRBJ2-1
D gene: -
V gene: TRBV10-3
CDR3 protein: CAISADGYNEQFF
CDR3 DNA: TGTGCCATCAGTGCGGACGGGTACAATGAGCAGTTCTTC

clone size: -
J gene: TRBJ2-3
D gene: -
V gene: TRBV28
CDR3 protein: CASSSPEAGERTDTQYF
CDR3 DNA: TGTGCCAGCAGTTCCCCCGAGGCAGGGGAACGCACAGATACGCAGTATTTT

clone size: -
J gene: TRBJ2-1
D gene: -
V gene: TRBV5-1
CDR3 protein: CASSSVSRLGKNEQFF
CDR3 DNA: TGCGCCAGCAGCTCTGTATCCCGACTGGGCAAGAATGAGCAGTTCTTC

clone size: -
J gene: TRBJ2-1
D gene: -
V gene: TRBV4-2
CDR3 protein: CASSHDTNSYNEQFF
CDR3 DNA: TGTGCCAGCAGCCACGACACAAACTCCTACAATGAGCAGTTCTTC